The 3 T cell receptor beta chains in this list originate from one sample, sequenced in a study of breast tumors, draining lymph nodes, adjacent tissues. TCRdb re-called the multiplex PCR reads through MiXCR, storing one row per CDR3 protein. In the table there are approximately 150,000 distinct CDR3 sequences, roughly a third of which are singletons. Breast cancer patients provided tissue from their axillary draining lymph nodes. The sample was axillary lymph node tissue. Source of these receptors: a female donor with breast cancer. Some clones in this sample may be carry-over from other donors' samples.

As concerns this clonotype: One junction end disagrees with the germline gene, perhaps due to a read error. J is TRBJ2-7 and V is TRBV5-1, with a possible D match to TRBD2 (5 bases). The germline V gene has CDR1 SGHRS and CDR2 YFSETQ. This CDR3 spans 15 amino acids. DNA for the CDR3: TGCGCCAGCAGCTTGGTCGGGAATCTTTTCAACGAGCGGTACTTC. Encoded protein: CASSLVGNLFNERYF.

The chain combines TRBV19 with TRBJ2-7; 9 bases are shared with TRBD1. This CDR3 comprises 15 residues. J gave up 4 bases and V 3 bases, and 7 bases lay outside the gene matches. Looked up from germline, CDR1 is LNHDA and CDR2 is SQIVND (reference sequence). In nucleotides, the CDR3 is TGTGCCAGTAGTATCCACGGGACAGGGCCTTACGAGCAGTACTTC. It encodes CASSIHGTGPYEQYF. The full variable domain, rest sourced from reference TRBV19 and TRBJ2-7, is DGGITQSPKYLFRKEGQNVTLSCEQNLNHDAMYWYRQDPGQGLRLIYYSQIVNDFQKGDIAEGYSVSREKKESFPLTVTSAQKNPTAFYLCASSIHGTGPYEQYFGPGTRLTVT.

This clonotype was seen more than once but under ten times. A read error may be the cause here, since a much bigger clone is one base away. The J gene is TRBJ2-2, the V gene TRBV4-2; 10 nucleotides line up with TRBD2. CDR3 size: 16 residues. J gave up 5 bases and V 7 bases, and 10 bases lay outside the gene matches. Looked up from germline, CDR1 is LGHNA and CDR2 is YNFKEQ. The chain's CDR3 is CASNQSGGASTGELFF. The CDR3 bases are TGTGCCAGCAACCAGAGCGGGGGGGCCAGTACCGGGGAGCTGTTTTTT.